The present T cell receptor beta chain was sequenced within a study of regulatory T cells in long-lasting Graves disease. Broader study findings: Lower TCR diversity characterized persistent Graves' patients relative to newly diagnosed patients.

Time point indicated: persistent/refractory GD, antithyroid drugs over 5 years with positive TRAb. PBMCs were the source of the RNA used for TCR sequencing. In building TCR beta libraries, iRepertoire HTBI primers were used together with Arm-PCR of CDR3 regions. How the authors handled the data: The samples yielded 62 TRBV and 14 TRBJ segments. TCRdb passed the multiplex PCR reads through MiXCR, listing each CDR3 protein once. It is TCRdb's table, rather than the study itself, that gives the V and J calls and clone size. The data hold roughly 470,000 distinct CDR3 sequences, with less than 25% observed a single time. This clonotype came up a few times. Its antigen is as yet unknown. V was clipped by 0 bases and J by 8 bases, with 14 bases between them. Per germline, CDR1 LGHNA and CDR2 YNFKEQ. This CDR3 has 16 residues.

This sequence originates from a female donor with Graves disease. V usage is TRBV4-2 and J usage is TRBJ1-6, with D maybe TRBD1 (6 bases). Sample: peripheral blood mononuclear cells (PBMCs), taken when the disease was refractory, from a patient treated with antithyroid drugs. CDR3 amino acids: CASSQDRGAYDSPLHF. In DNA, the CDR3 is TGTGCCAGCAGCCAAGACCGGGGGGCGTACGATTCACCCCTCCACTTT.